This TCR beta chain was identified during a study of chemoradiotherapy in HPV16-positive cancers. Broader study findings: Candidate HPV-specific clones and E7-related TCR motifs grew in tumor during treatment.

Repertoires were sampled repeatedly during chemoradiotherapy. This table comes from immunoSEQ multiplex PCR, and its TCRdb copy is limited to in-frame clones, with some not included. The sample has around 4,400 clones; 75% to 90% are singletons. Notes on this clone: Its cognate antigen is unknown.

Trimming cost V 2 bases and J 8 bases, with 15 bases left between them. The CDR3 is made up of 15 amino acids. In germline, CDR1 is MNHNS, CDR2 SASEGT. The gene calls are TRBV6-1 and TRBJ1-4; D is ambiguous. Sampling took place from a patient who underwent chemoradiotherapy. This TCR derives from a human donor with HPV-associated anogenital cancer. The CDR3 protein is CASSESRAGREKLFF. The CDR3 DNA sequence: TGTGCCAGCAGTGAATCTAGGGCAGGAAGAGAAAAACTGTTTTTT.